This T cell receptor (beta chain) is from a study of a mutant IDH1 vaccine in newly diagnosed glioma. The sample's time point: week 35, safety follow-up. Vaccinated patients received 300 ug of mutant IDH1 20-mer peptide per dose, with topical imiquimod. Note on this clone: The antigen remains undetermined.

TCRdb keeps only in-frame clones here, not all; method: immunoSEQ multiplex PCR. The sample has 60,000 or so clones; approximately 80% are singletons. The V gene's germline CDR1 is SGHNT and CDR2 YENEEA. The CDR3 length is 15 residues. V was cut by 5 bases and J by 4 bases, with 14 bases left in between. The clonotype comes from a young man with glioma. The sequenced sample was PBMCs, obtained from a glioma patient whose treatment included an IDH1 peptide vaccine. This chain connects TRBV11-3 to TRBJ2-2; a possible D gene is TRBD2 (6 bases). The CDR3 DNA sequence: TGTGCCAGCAGCCCGACACGGGGGTCCACCGGGGAGCTGTTTTTT. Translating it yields CASSPTRGSTGELFF.